Listed below are T cell receptor beta chains from one sample, sequenced in a study of cytomegalovirus exposure and HLA in healthy donors. The assay was immunoSEQ multiplex PCR, and TCRdb's table has in-frame clones only and misses some. The table includes approximately 130,000 clones, over 70% detected once. Sequences were obtained from PBMCs. Receptor source: a man in his thirties or forties in good health and CMV-seronegative. CDR3s include the opening cysteine and the closing phenylalanine or tryptophan. Fields, in order: CDR3 protein, CDR3 DNA, clone size, V gene, D gene, CDR3 length, J gene. D genes are given only for firm matches. A row's size may be missing; if present it is once, few, many or a size class.

CDR3 protein: CASSQDWQGGEQFF; CDR3 DNA: TGCGCCAGCAGCCAAGATTGGCAGGGAGGCGAGCAGTTCTTC; clone size: -; V gene: TRBV4-1; D gene: -; CDR3 length: 14; J gene: TRBJ2-1
CDR3 protein: CASSEINRGGAFF; CDR3 DNA: TGTGCCAGCAGTGAGATTAATAGAGGGGGAGCTTTCTTT; clone size: -; V gene: TRBV2; D gene: -; CDR3 length: 13; J gene: TRBJ1-1
CDR3 protein: CASSSGTSYGYTF; CDR3 DNA: TGTGCCAGCAGTAGCGGGACATCCTATGGCTACACCTTC; clone size: few; V gene: TRBV28; D gene: -; CDR3 length: 13; J gene: TRBJ1-2
CDR3 protein: CASSYSNSGNSPLHF; CDR3 DNA: TGTGCCAGCAGTTACTCGAACAGCGGTAATTCACCCCTCCACTTT; clone size: -; V gene: TRBV6-5; D gene: -; CDR3 length: 15; J gene: TRBJ1-6
CDR3 protein: CAWRVSGYEQYF; CDR3 DNA: TGTGCCTGGAGAGTAAGCGGGTACGAGCAGTACTTC; clone size: -; V gene: TRBV30; D gene: -; CDR3 length: 12; J gene: TRBJ2-7
CDR3 protein: CASSLGTSGIYNEQFF; CDR3 DNA: TGTGCCAGCAGCCTTGGGACTAGCGGGATCTACAATGAGCAGTTCTTC; clone size: -; V gene: TRBV14; D gene: TRBD2; CDR3 length: 16; J gene: TRBJ2-1
CDR3 protein: CASSKQTGGDGSAFF; CDR3 DNA: TGTGCCAGCAGCAAACAAACAGGGGGCGATGGTTCGGCTTTCTTT; clone size: -; V gene: TRBV7-2; D gene: TRBD1; CDR3 length: 15; J gene: TRBJ1-1
CDR3 protein: CASSLDGLGSNYGYTF; CDR3 DNA: TGTGCCAGCAGCTTAGACGGATTGGGCAGCAACTATGGCTACACCTTC; clone size: -; V gene: TRBV7-2; D gene: -; CDR3 length: 16; J gene: TRBJ1-2
CDR3 protein: CASTRGQGNTGELFF; CDR3 DNA: TGTGCCAGCACCAGAGGACAGGGGAACACCGGGGAGCTGTTTTTT; clone size: -; V gene: TRBV7-9; D gene: TRBD1; CDR3 length: 15; J gene: TRBJ2-2
CDR3 protein: CASRIGGGGTDTQYF; CDR3 DNA: TGCGCCAGCAGGATTGGCGGGGGCGGCACAGATACGCAGTATTTT; clone size: few; V gene: TRBV10-2; D gene: -; CDR3 length: 15; J gene: TRBJ2-3
CDR3 protein: CASSASVGPYGYTF; CDR3 DNA: TGTGCCAGCAGCGCCTCCGTTGGGCCATATGGCTACACCTTC; clone size: -; V gene: TRBV9; D gene: -; CDR3 length: 14; J gene: TRBJ1-2
CDR3 protein: CASGTAPPEAFF; CDR3 DNA: TGTGCCAGCGGGACTGCCCCCCCGGAAGCTTTCTTT; clone size: -; V gene: TRBV28; D gene: -; CDR3 length: 12; J gene: TRBJ1-1
CDR3 protein: CASSALGGNYGYTF; CDR3 DNA: TGTGCCAGCAGTGCTCTGGGGGGTAACTATGGCTACACCTTC; clone size: -; V gene: TRBV7-2; D gene: -; CDR3 length: 14; J gene: TRBJ1-2
CDR3 protein: CASSHQRGTEAFF; CDR3 DNA: TGCGCCAGCAGCCACCAGAGAGGCACTGAAGCTTTCTTT; clone size: -; V gene: TRBV4-1; D gene: -; CDR3 length: 13; J gene: TRBJ1-1
CDR3 protein: CASSRVAESSYNEQFF; CDR3 DNA: TGCGCCAGCAGCCGGGTAGCGGAATCCTCCTACAATGAGCAGTTCTTC; clone size: -; V gene: TRBV5-1; D gene: -; CDR3 length: 16; J gene: TRBJ2-1
CDR3 protein: CASSYSPRIPETQYF; CDR3 DNA: TGTGCCAGCAGTTACTCGCCCAGAATACCGGAGACCCAGTACTTC; clone size: -; V gene: TRBV6-6; D gene: -; CDR3 length: 15; J gene: TRBJ2-5
CDR3 protein: CSVGTSGYTGELFF; CDR3 DNA: TGCAGCGTTGGGACTAGCGGATACACCGGGGAGCTGTTTTTT; clone size: -; V gene: TRBV29-1; D gene: TRBD2; CDR3 length: 14; J gene: TRBJ2-2
CDR3 protein: CASSLEDLEETQYF; CDR3 DNA: TGTGCCAGCAGCTTGGAGGATTTGGAGGAGACCCAGTACTTC; clone size: -; V gene: TRBV7-9; D gene: -; CDR3 length: 14; J gene: TRBJ2-5
CDR3 protein: CASSLGGGETQYF; CDR3 DNA: TGTGCCAGCAGCCTAGGCGGGGGCGAGACCCAGTACTTC; clone size: -; V gene: TRBV5-6; D gene: -; CDR3 length: 13; J gene: TRBJ2-5
CDR3 protein: CAIGTEDGYTF; CDR3 DNA: TGTGCCATCGGGACAGAGGACGGCTACACCTTC; clone size: few; V gene: TRBV10-3; D gene: TRBD1; CDR3 length: 11; J gene: TRBJ1-2
CDR3 protein: CASTEVAEATQYF; CDR3 DNA: TGCGCCAGCACGGAAGTAGCGGAGGCGACCCAGTACTTC; clone size: -; V gene: TRBV5-1; D gene: -; CDR3 length: 13; J gene: TRBJ2-5
CDR3 protein: CASSTTLDSYNQPQHF; CDR3 DNA: TGTGCCAGTAGTACAACACTTGACAGTTACAATCAGCCCCAGCATTTT; clone size: -; V gene: TRBV19; D gene: -; CDR3 length: 16; J gene: TRBJ1-5
CDR3 protein: CAISVSGQDTGELFF; CDR3 DNA: TGTGCCATCAGTGTCTCGGGACAAGACACCGGGGAGCTGTTTTTT; clone size: few; V gene: TRBV10-3; D gene: -; CDR3 length: 15; J gene: TRBJ2-2
CDR3 protein: CASSSSDSGYTF; CDR3 DNA: -; clone size: -; V gene: TRBV6-6; D gene: -; CDR3 length: 12; J gene: TRBJ1-2
CDR3 protein: CASSSPGFRGYTF; CDR3 DNA: TGTGCCAGCAGCTCTCCCGGTTTTCGGGGCTACACCTTC; clone size: -; V gene: TRBV5-4; D gene: -; CDR3 length: 13; J gene: TRBJ1-2
CDR3 protein: CASSQQGVDTEAFF; CDR3 DNA: TGTGCCAGCAGCCAACAGGGGGTTGACACTGAAGCTTTCTTT; clone size: -; V gene: TRBV4-2; D gene: TRBD1; CDR3 length: 14; J gene: TRBJ1-1
CDR3 protein: CASSLSGTSGYNQETQYF; CDR3 DNA: TGTGCCAGCAGCTTATCCGGGACTAGCGGATATAACCAAGAGACCCAGTACTTC; clone size: -; V gene: TRBV7-9; D gene: TRBD2; CDR3 length: 18; J gene: TRBJ2-5
CDR3 protein: CSVDRSAGGDYGYTF; CDR3 DNA: TGCAGCGTTGATCGATCGGCAGGGGGCGACTATGGCTACACCTTC; clone size: -; V gene: TRBV29-1; D gene: TRBD1; CDR3 length: 15; J gene: TRBJ1-2
CDR3 protein: CASTPGGGGSEKLFF; CDR3 DNA: TGTGCCAGCACCCCCGGTGGGGGAGGCAGCGAAAAACTGTTTTTT; clone size: -; V gene: TRBV6-5; D gene: -; CDR3 length: 15; J gene: TRBJ1-4
CDR3 protein: CASSLGVQGVFSGNTIYF; CDR3 DNA: TGTGCCAGCAGCTTAGGAGTACAGGGGGTCTTCTCTGGAAACACCATATATTTT; clone size: -; V gene: TRBV7-6; D gene: TRBD1; CDR3 length: 18; J gene: TRBJ1-3
CDR3 protein: CASSRTGGTNQPQHF; CDR3 DNA: TGTGCCAGCAGCCGGACAGGGGGGACCAATCAGCCCCAGCATTTT; clone size: few; V gene: TRBV6-4; D gene: TRBD1; CDR3 length: 15; J gene: TRBJ1-5
CDR3 protein: CASSTSTDTQYF; CDR3 DNA: TGTGCCAGCAGCACTAGCACAGATACGCAGTATTTT; clone size: -; V gene: TRBV7-3; D gene: -; CDR3 length: 12; J gene: TRBJ2-3
CDR3 protein: CSVEFIQVLYNEQFF; CDR3 DNA: TGCAGCGTTGAGTTTATACAGGTCCTCTACAATGAGCAGTTCTTC; clone size: -; V gene: TRBV29-1; D gene: -; CDR3 length: 15; J gene: TRBJ2-1
CDR3 protein: CASSLGDGSGSPLHF; CDR3 DNA: TGTGCCAGCAGCTTAGGAGATGGGAGTGGTTCACCCCTCCACTTT; clone size: -; V gene: TRBV7-8; D gene: -; CDR3 length: 15; J gene: TRBJ1-6
CDR3 protein: CASSSPLAEGTYEQYF; CDR3 DNA: TGTGCCAGCAGCTCGCCCCTAGCGGAAGGTACCTACGAGCAGTACTTC; clone size: once; V gene: TRBV9; D gene: TRBD2; CDR3 length: 16; J gene: TRBJ2-7
CDR3 protein: CSVEFEGTEAFF; CDR3 DNA: TGCAGCGTGGAATTCGAGGGCACTGAAGCTTTCTTT; clone size: -; V gene: TRBV29-1; D gene: -; CDR3 length: 12; J gene: TRBJ1-1
CDR3 protein: CASTSGTHLKQYF; CDR3 DNA: TGTGCCAGCACCTCCGGGACACACCTTAAGCAGTACTTC; clone size: -; V gene: TRBV6-1; D gene: -; CDR3 length: 13; J gene: TRBJ2-7
CDR3 protein: CASSPFWDRGTYEQYF; CDR3 DNA: TGCGCCAGCAGCCCTTTCTGGGACAGGGGAACCTACGAGCAGTACTTC; clone size: -; V gene: TRBV4-1; D gene: TRBD1; CDR3 length: 16; J gene: TRBJ2-7